Below are 32 T cell receptor beta chains sequenced from a single sample in a study of shared clonotypes between healthy human individuals. The method was immunoSEQ multiplex PCR; TCRdb's version includes in-frame clones alone and lacks a portion of them. The sample consists of about a million clones, approximately 80% of them appearing once. The sample was memory CD4+ T cells from PBMCs. The subset is: CD45RA-negative fraction. Every receptor here comes from a man aged 18 to 30 in good health. Some clones in this sample may be carry-over from other donors' samples.

As to this clone: Since a far larger clone is one base different, this is likely a read error. This chain uses TRBV18 with TRBJ1-1, with a tentative D call TRBD1 (6 bases). CDR3 length: 15 amino acids. Germline CDR1 is KGHSH and CDR2 is LQKENI. This CDR3 reads CASSPWTAMNTEALF. The CDR3 DNA is TGTGCCAGCTCACCCTGGACAGCCATGAACACTGAAGCTCTCTTT. Together with reference TRBV18 and TRBJ1-1, the CDR3 gives the full variable domain: NAGVMQNPRHLVRRRGQEARLRCSPMKGHSHVYWYRQLPEEGLKFMVYLQKENIIDESGMPKERFSAEFPKEGPSILRIQQVVRGDSAAYFCASSPWTAMNTEALFGQGTRLTVV.

V is TRBV29-1 and J is TRBJ2-1; D may be TRBD2 (6 bases). CDR3 length equals 14 residues. Germline loops: CDR1 SQVTM, CDR2 ANQGSEA. The V gene lost 6 bases and the J gene lost 0 bases, with 12 bases spanning the gap. This CDR3 is CSVQLAYSYNEQFF. The CDR3 nucleotides read TGCAGCGTCCAGCTAGCGTACTCCTACAATGAGCAGTTCTTC.

This clone was picked up a small number of times. The chain employs TRBV27 and TRBJ1-4; D ambiguous. Germline assignment: CDR1 MNHEY and CDR2 SMNVEV (reference sequence). V dropped 1 base and J dropped 7 bases, with 13 bases sitting between them. The CDR3 runs 15 residues. Here the CDR3 reads CASSLFVAGFEKLFF. The CDR3 DNA reads as TGTGCCAGCAGTTTATTCGTAGCAGGTTTTGAAAAACTGTTTTTT.

The gene calls are TRBV9 and TRBJ2-2; TRBD2 aligns across 16 bases. The germline CDR1 and CDR2 sequences are SGDLS and YYNGEE. Trimming removed 4 bases from V and 4 bases from J; junction bases left unmatched: 10. There are 19 residues in the CDR3. CDR3 sequence reads: CASSPWGLAGGRGTGELFF. DNA for the CDR3: TGTGCCAGCAGCCCATGGGGACTAGCGGGAGGGCGCGGCACCGGGGAGCTGTTTTTT.

The chain joins TRBV16 to TRBJ2-2, with 14 positions matching TRBD2. This CDR3 spans 16 amino acids. The V gene end was trimmed by 4 bases and the J gene end by 8 bases; junction bases not matched to a gene: 6. Germline-derived CDR1 and CDR2 are KGHSY and FQNENV. The CDR3 bases are TGTGCCAGCAGCCCTGGACTAGCGGGAGGTGGGGGGGAGCTGTTTTTT. Translation: CASSPGLAGGGGELFF.

This clone was recorded at least ten times. The CDR3 bases are TGTGCCAGCAGCCCGAACCGAGGCTATGGGAATGAGCAGTTCTTC. Its protein is CASSPNRGYGNEQFF. V is TRBV11-2 and J is TRBJ2-1; D is unresolved. CDR1 SGHAT and CDR2 FQNNGV come from the germline V gene. Trimming shortened V by 5 bases and J by 7 bases, and 18 bases separated the two germline ends. The CDR3 covers 15 residues.

The V gene is TRBV5-4, the J gene TRBJ2-7, with D perhaps matching TRBD1 or TRBD2 (5 bases each). The germline V gene encodes CDR1 SGHNT and CDR2 YYREEE (reference sequence). This CDR3 spans 13 amino acids. The V end lost 4 bases, the J end lost 4 bases, and 12 bases lay between the germline ends. The DNA for the CDR3 is TGTGCCAGCAGCCGAGGGACGGTATACGAGCAGTACTTC. Protein: CASSRGTVYEQYF.

The chain has TRBV27 and TRBJ2-7; possible D gene TRBD1, 6 bases. There are 16 residues in the CDR3. Trimming shortened V by 4 bases and J by 3 bases, and 19 bases separated the two germline ends. Germline V CDR1 and CDR2: MNHEY, SMNVEV (reference sequence). CDR3 DNA: TGTGCCAGCAGTTCACATCATGGGACACCTTACTACGAGCAGTACTTC. It codes for CASSSHHGTPYYEQYF.

This chain connects TRBV11-2 to TRBJ1-6; the D is unclear. From germline, CDR1 is SGHAT and CDR2 FQNNGV. Trimming shortened V by 0 bases and J by 7 bases, and 10 bases separated the two germline ends. The CDR3 length is 15 residues. CDR3: CASSLDPRWNSPLHF. The CDR3 bases are TGTGCCAGCAGCTTAGACCCGAGGTGGAATTCACCCCTCCACTTT.

This chain uses TRBV7-2 with TRBJ1-4, with TRBD1 matching over 8 bases. Germline V gene sequence: CDR1 SGHTA, CDR2 FQGNSA. With 5 bases clipped from V and 5 bases from J, the junction kept 16 bases outside the gene matches. CDR3 length: 18 residues. The CDR3 coding sequence is TGTGCCAGCAGCAAAATGACAGGGGCATACCTTGAAAATGAAAAACTGTTTTTT. It translates to CASSKMTGAYLENEKLFF.

V is TRBV5-6 and J is TRBJ2-3; 8 bases are shared with TRBD2. This CDR3 contains 19 residues. Germline CDR1 reads SGHDT; CDR2 reads YYEEEE. The trim removed 4 bases at V and 1 base at J, leaving 17 bases unmatched. CDR3 DNA: TGTGCCAGCAGCCACCCGGTGGATAGCGGGATTTCGGGCACAGATACGCAGTATTTT. It encodes CASSHPVDSGISGTDTQYF.

The chain carries TRBV6-5 and TRBJ1-2; no reliable D call. The CDR3 covers 11 residues. V was cut by 7 bases and J by 0 bases, with 3 bases left in between. CDR1 and CDR2 from the germline V gene are MNHEY and SVGAGI. CDR3 loop: CASMANYGYTF. The DNA of the CDR3 is TGTGCCAGCATGGCTAACTATGGCTACACCTTC.

The chain recombines TRBV7-8 with TRBJ2-1, with D possibly TRBD2 on 5 matching bases. Germline V CDR1 and CDR2: SGHVS, FQNEAQ. V lost 5 bases and J lost 1, with 15 bases in between. The CDR3 runs to 16 residues. The CDR3 protein is CASSVGVGLSYNEQFF. CDR3 nucleotides: TGTGCCAGCAGCGTGGGAGTAGGGCTTTCCTACAATGAGCAGTTCTTC.

The chain joins TRBV7-2 to TRBJ1-2; no clear D. V was shortened by 4 bases and J by 7 bases, with 16 bases between the two germline ends. The CDR3 consists of 14 residues. Germline V CDR1 and CDR2: SGHTA, FQGNSA. The CDR3 nucleotides read TGTGCCAGCAGCTCTGGGCCCCTGTTAGGTGGCTACACCTTC. This gives the protein CASSSGPLLGGYTF.

This chain links TRBV27 with TRBJ2-3; D might be TRBD1 or TRBD2, each matching 5 bases. The V gene's germline CDR1 is MNHEY and CDR2 SMNVEV (reference sequence). V lost 6 bases and J 8 bases, leaving 9 bases between the germline ends. The CDR3 is 11 amino acids. CDR3 amino acids: CASSSRGTQYF. The CDR3 DNA is TGTGCCAGCAGCTCGAGGGGTACGCAGTATTTT.

Of note for this clone: The identical CDR3 is also encoded by other nucleotide sequences in the sample. The V gene is TRBV7-9, the J gene TRBJ2-1, with D tentatively TRBD2 (6 bases). The CDR3 is made up of 15 amino acids. Looked up from germline, CDR1 is SEHNR and CDR2 is FQNEAQ (reference sequence). V lost 5 bases and J 0 bases, leaving 11 bases between the germline ends. The chain's CDR3 is CASSSSGFSYNEQFF. The DNA for the CDR3 is TGTGCCAGCAGCAGTAGCGGCTTCTCCTACAATGAGCAGTTCTTC.

This clone showed up just once. The chain has TRBV25-1 and TRBJ1-1; D gene uncertain. The CDR3 length is 16 residues. V lost 1 base and J 0 bases, leaving 12 bases between the germline ends. The V gene's germline CDR1 is MGHDK and CDR2 SYGVNS. CDR3 nucleotide sequence: TGTGCCAGCAGTGAATTTCAAGGGCGGATGAACACTGAAGCTTTCTTT. This codes for CASSEFQGRMNTEAFF.

The rearrangement joins TRBV11-3 to TRBJ2-1; D perhaps matches TRBD2 (5 bases). From germline, CDR1 is SGHNT and CDR2 YENEEA. CDR3 length: 14 residues. V shed 4 bases and J shed 5 bases, with 12 bases lying between them. CDR3 protein: CASSSYRGDNEQFF. In nucleotides, the CDR3 is TGTGCCAGCAGCTCCTACCGGGGTGACAATGAGCAGTTCTTC.

The J gene is TRBJ2-1, the V gene TRBV7-2, with 10 bases lining up with TRBD1. The junction had 2 bases not matched to a gene; V was cut back by 1 base and J by 2 bases. Germline CDR1 reads SGHTA; CDR2 reads FQGNSA. The CDR3 is 16 amino acids. The CDR3: CASSLGGTGAYNEQFF. The CDR3 DNA reads TGTGCCAGCAGCTTAGGAGGGACAGGGGCCTACAATGAGCAGTTCTTC.

This chain uses TRBV9 with TRBJ1-1, with D possibly being TRBD1 (5 bases). Germline V CDR1 and CDR2: SGDLS, YYNGEE. This CDR3 is built from 13 residues. V dropped 3 bases and J dropped 6 bases, with 12 bases sitting between them. In DNA, the CDR3 is TGTGCCAGCAGCGGTCAGGGATTGGCTGAAGCTTTCTTT. It yields the protein CASSGQGLAEAFF.

The rearrangement joins TRBV6-6 to TRBJ2-7, with 9 bases fitting TRBD1. The CDR3 contains 14 residues. J gave up 3 bases and V 0 bases, and 0 bases lay outside the gene matches. In germline, CDR1 is MNHNY, CDR2 SVGAGI (reference sequence). The CDR3 nucleotides are TGTGCCAGCAGTTACTCGACAGGGGGCTACGAGCAGTACTTC. Translating gives CASSYSTGGYEQYF.

This clone was observed a single time. The chain is built from TRBV4-1 and TRBJ2-3; possible D gene TRBD2, 5 bases. The V end lost 0 bases, the J end lost 3 bases, and 16 bases lay between the germline ends. Germline V gene lookup returns CDR1 MGHRA and CDR2 YSYEKL. The CDR3 has 17 amino acids. CDR3 sequence (DNA): TGCGCCAGCAGCCAAGATTCCCGGAGGACGTCAACAGATACGCAGTATTTT. It encodes CASSQDSRRTSTDTQYF.

Comments on this clone: Additional DNA sequences in this sample encode the identical CDR3. The rearrangement links TRBV28 to TRBJ2-2; 9 positions agree with TRBD1. The J segment lost 4 bases and the V segment lost 2 bases, leaving 2 bases of the junction unmatched. CDR1 and CDR2 (germline): MDHEN, SYDVKM. The CDR3 consists of 15 residues. The CDR3 reads CASSLTGGGTGELFF. The CDR3 DNA reads TGTGCCAGCAGTTTAACAGGGGGCGGCACCGGGGAGCTGTTTTTT.

The table lists this clone with a count of one. The chain combines TRBV28 with TRBJ1-3; D is unclear. The CDR3 length is 16 residues. V was clipped by 3 bases and J by 0 bases, with 12 bases between them. Germline V lookup: CDR1 MDHEN, CDR2 SYDVKM. The CDR3 DNA reads as TGTGCCAGCAGTTTGGGGTGGCTTCGCTCTGGAAACACCATATATTTT. Translating gives CASSLGWLRSGNTIYF. Supplemented by reference TRBV28 and TRBJ1-3, the full variable domain reads DVKVTQSSRYLVKRTGEKVFLECVQDMDHENMFWYRQDPGLGLRLIYFSYDVKMKEKGDIPEGYSVSREKKERFSLILESASTNQTSMYLCASSLGWLRSGNTIYFGEGSWLTVV.

This chain joins TRBV2 and TRBJ1-2; D remains ambiguous. The CDR3 is made up of 13 amino acids. CDR1 and CDR2 (germline): SNHLY, FYNNEI. V dropped 4 bases and J dropped 1 base, with 7 bases sitting between them. CDR3 sequence: CASSVENNYGYTF. DNA of the CDR3: TGTGCCAGCAGTGTCGAGAATAACTATGGCTACACCTTC.

This chain uses TRBV7-3 with TRBJ2-2; TRBD1 aligns across 11 bases. The CDR3 covers 16 residues. The V gene end was trimmed by 4 bases and the J gene end by 4 bases; junction bases not matched to a gene: 5. Germline assignment: CDR1 SGHTA and CDR2 FQGTGA. CDR3 protein: CASSSGGTGGTGELFF. The CDR3, as DNA: TGTGCCAGCAGCTCCGGGGGGACAGGGGGCACCGGGGAGCTGTTTTTT.

The chain uses TRBV4-1 and TRBJ1-5; D is unclear. The CDR3 spans 17 residues. Germline CDR1 and CDR2: MGHRA and YSYEKL. Trimming took off 4 bases at V and 0 bases at J, with 16 bases between the two ends. DNA for the CDR3: TGCGCCAGCAGCCGCCTTGGGGTGGGTAATAGCAATCAGCCCCAGCATTTT. Protein sequence: CASSRLGVGNSNQPQHF.

About this clone itself: Possible read error: a much larger clone is one base away. The chain uses TRBV2 and TRBJ1-2; 10 nucleotides match TRBD1. The length of the CDR3 is 14 residues. Per the germline V gene, CDR1 is SNHLY and CDR2 is FYNNEI. The trim removed 6 bases at V and 7 bases at J, leaving 8 bases unmatched. The CDR3 here is CASRNRTGGGGYTF. In DNA, the CDR3 is TGTGCCAGCAGGAACCGGACAGGGGGAGGTGGCTACACCTTC. The full variable domain, with the rest looked up from reference TRBV2 and TRBJ1-2, is EPEVTQTPSHQVTQMGQEVILRCVPISNHLYFYWYRQILGQKVEFLVSFYNNEISEKSEIFDDQFSVERPDGSNFTLKIRSTKLEDSAMYFCASRNRTGGGGYTFGSGTRLTVV.

In this sample, this clone turned up a few times. The rearrangement joins TRBV4-1 to TRBJ2-1, with 13 bases matching TRBD2. The CDR3 extends over 18 amino acids. CDR1 and CDR2 (germline): MGHRA, YSYEKL. Trimming cost V 1 base and J 0 bases; bases outside gene matches: 3. The CDR3 nucleotides are TGCGCCAGCAGCCAAGGACTAGCGGGAGGACTCTCCTACAATGAGCAGTTCTTC. Translated: CASSQGLAGGLSYNEQFF.

The V gene is TRBV7-3, the J gene TRBJ1-2; a possible D gene is TRBD1 (6 bases). The CDR3 is 14 amino acids. Germline CDR1 is SGHTA and CDR2 is FQGTGA. Trimming cost V 6 bases and J 6 bases, with 17 bases left between them. The CDR3 nucleotides are TGTGCCAGCAGTCCCACAGGGACTACTAATGGCTACACCTTC. It specifies CASSPTGTTNGYTF.

The chain is built from TRBV6-4 and TRBJ2-2, with a tentative D call TRBD1 (5 bases). This CDR3 is built from 12 residues. V lost 6 bases to trimming and J lost 6 bases, with 8 bases between them. CDR1 is MRHNA, CDR2 SNTAGT, per germline. The CDR3 DNA sequence: TGTGCCAGCAGCCCCAGGGCCGGGGAGCTGTTTTTT. Amino acids: CASSPRAGELFF.

The chain recombines TRBV28 with TRBJ1-1; D might be TRBD1 (5 bases). CDR3 length: 14 amino acids. V was trimmed by 4 bases and J by 4 bases, leaving 13 bases between them. In germline, CDR1 is MDHEN, CDR2 SYDVKM. CDR3 residues: CASSSPGGTTEAFF. Written as DNA, the CDR3 is TGTGCCAGCAGTTCCCCGGGGGGGACCACTGAAGCTTTCTTT.